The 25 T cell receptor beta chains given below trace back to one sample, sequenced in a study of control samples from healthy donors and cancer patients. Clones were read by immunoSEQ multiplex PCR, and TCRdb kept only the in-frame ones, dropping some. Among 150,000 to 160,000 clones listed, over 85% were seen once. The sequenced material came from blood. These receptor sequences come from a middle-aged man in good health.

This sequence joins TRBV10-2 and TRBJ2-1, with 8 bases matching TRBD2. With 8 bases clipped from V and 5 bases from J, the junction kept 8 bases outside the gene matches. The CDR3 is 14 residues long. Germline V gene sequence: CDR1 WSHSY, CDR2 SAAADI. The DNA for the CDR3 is TGCGCCAGCGAATCGAGCGGGGGAAACAATGAGCAGTTCTTC. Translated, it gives CASESSGGNNEQFF.

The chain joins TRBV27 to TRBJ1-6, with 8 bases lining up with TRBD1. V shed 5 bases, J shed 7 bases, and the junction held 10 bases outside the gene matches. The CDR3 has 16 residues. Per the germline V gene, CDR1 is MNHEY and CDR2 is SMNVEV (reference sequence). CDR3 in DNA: TGTGCCAGCAGTCTCGTGGGGACAGGAACGAATTCACCCCTCCACTTT. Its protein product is CASSLVGTGTNSPLHF.

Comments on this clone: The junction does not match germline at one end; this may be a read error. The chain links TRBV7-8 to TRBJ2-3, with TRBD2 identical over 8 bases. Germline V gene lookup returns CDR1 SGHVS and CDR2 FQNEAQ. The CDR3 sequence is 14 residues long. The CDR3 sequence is CASSPKGFRAGGAF. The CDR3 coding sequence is TGTGCCAGCAGCCCAAAGGGGTTCCGTGCGGGGGGAGCGTTT.

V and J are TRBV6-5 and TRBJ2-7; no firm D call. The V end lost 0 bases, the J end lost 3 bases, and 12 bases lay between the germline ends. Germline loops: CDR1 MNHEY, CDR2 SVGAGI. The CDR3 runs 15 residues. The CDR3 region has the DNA TGTGCCAGCAGTTACTCGGGCCATACATACTACGAGCAGTACTTC. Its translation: CASSYSGHTYYEQYF.

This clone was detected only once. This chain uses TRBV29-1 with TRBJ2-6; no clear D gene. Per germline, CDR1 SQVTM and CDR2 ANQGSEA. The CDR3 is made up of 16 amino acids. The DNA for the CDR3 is TGCAGGGGCGGTGGGCGGTCCCCCTCTGGGGCCAACGTCCTGACTTTC. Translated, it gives CRGGGRSPSGANVLTF.

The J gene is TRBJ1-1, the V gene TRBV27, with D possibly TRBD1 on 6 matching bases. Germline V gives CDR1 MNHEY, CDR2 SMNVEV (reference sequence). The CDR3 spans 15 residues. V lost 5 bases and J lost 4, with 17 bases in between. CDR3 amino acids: CASSPQQGRGTEAFF. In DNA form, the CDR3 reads TGTGCCAGCAGTCCGCAACAGGGACGGGGCACTGAAGCTTTCTTT.

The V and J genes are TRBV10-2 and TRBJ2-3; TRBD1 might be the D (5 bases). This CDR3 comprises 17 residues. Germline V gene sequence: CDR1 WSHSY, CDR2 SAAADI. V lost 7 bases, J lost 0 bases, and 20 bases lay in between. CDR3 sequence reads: CASTPNRGRSSTDTQYF. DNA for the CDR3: TGCGCCAGCACCCCTAATAGGGGCCGGAGTAGCACAGATACGCAGTATTTT.

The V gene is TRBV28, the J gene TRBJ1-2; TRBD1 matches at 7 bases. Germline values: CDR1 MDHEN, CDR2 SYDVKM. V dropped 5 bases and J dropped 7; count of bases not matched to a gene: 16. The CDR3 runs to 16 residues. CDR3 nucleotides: TGTGCCAGCAGTCCGCCCGTAGGGGGCGCAAAACGTGGCTACACCTTC. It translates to CASSPPVGGAKRGYTF.

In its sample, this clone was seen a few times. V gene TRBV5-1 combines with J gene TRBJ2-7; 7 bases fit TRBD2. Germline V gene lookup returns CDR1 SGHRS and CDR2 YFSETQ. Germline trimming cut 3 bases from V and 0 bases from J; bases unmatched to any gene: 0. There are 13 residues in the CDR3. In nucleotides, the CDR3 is TGCGCCAGCAGCTGGACTAGCTCCTACGAGCAGTACTTC. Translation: CASSWTSSYEQYF.

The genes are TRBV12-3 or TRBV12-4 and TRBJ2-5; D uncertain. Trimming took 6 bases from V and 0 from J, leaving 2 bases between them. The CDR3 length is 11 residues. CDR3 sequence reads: CASRNQETQYF. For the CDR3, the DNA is TGTGCCAGCAGAAACCAAGAGACCCAGTACTTC.

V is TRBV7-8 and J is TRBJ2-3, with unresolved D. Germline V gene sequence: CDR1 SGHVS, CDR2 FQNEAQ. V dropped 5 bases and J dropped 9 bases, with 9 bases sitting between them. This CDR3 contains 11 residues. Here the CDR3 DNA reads TGTGCCAGCAGCCCGGCTGAAACGCAGTATTTT. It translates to CASSPAETQYF. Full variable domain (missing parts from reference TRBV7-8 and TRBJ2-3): GAGVSQSPRYKVAKRGQDVALRCDPISGHVSLFWYQQALGQGPEFLTYFQNEAQLDKSGLPSDRFFAERPEGSVSTLKIQRTQQEDSAVYLCASSPAETQYFGPGTRLTVL.

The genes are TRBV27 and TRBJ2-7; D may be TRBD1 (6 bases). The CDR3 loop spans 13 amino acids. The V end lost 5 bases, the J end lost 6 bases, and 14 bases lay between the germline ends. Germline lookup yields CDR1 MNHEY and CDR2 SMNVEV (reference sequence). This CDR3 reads CASSLFRGLEQYF. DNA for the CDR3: TGTGCCAGCAGTCTCTTCAGGGGTCTCGAGCAGTACTTC.

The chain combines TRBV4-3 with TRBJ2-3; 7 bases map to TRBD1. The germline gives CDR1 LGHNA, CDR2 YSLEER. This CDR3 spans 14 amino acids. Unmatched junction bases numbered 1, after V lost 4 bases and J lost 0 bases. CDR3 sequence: CASSLDRSTDTQYF. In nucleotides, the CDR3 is TGCGCCAGCAGCCTGGACAGGAGCACAGATACGCAGTATTTT.

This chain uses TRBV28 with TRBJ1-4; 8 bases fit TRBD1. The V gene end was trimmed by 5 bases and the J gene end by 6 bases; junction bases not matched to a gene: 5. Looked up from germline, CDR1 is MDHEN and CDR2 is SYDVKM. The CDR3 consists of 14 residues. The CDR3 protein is CASSDRGRDEKLFF. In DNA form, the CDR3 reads TGTGCCAGCAGTGACAGGGGCCGGGATGAAAAACTGTTTTTT.

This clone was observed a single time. The CDR3 spells CASSLGGTDTQYF. The CDR3 DNA reads as TGTGCCAGCAGTTTAGGAGGCACAGATACGCAGTATTTT. V and J are TRBV28 and TRBJ2-3, with no clear D. The CDR3 is made up of 13 amino acids. CDR1 and CDR2 from the germline V gene are MDHEN and SYDVKM. V gave up 2 bases and J gave up 1 base, with 4 bases separating them.

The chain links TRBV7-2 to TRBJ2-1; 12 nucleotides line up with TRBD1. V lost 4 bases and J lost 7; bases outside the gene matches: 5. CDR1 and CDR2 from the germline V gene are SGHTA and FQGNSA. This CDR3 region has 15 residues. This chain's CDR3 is CASSSAGQGANEQFF. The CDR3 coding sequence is TGTGCCAGCAGCTCTGCGGGACAGGGGGCTAATGAGCAGTTCTTC.

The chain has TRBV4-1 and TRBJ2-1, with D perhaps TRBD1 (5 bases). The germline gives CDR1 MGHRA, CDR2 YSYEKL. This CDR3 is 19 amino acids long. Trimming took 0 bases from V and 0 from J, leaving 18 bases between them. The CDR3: CASSQDGDQGLSSYNEQFF. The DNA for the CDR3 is TGCGCCAGCAGCCAAGATGGAGATCAGGGTCTGAGCTCCTACAATGAGCAGTTCTTC.

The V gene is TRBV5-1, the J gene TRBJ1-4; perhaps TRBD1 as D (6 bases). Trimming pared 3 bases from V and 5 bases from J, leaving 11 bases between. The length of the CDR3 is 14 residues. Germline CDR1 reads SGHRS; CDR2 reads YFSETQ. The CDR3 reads CASSSGQPNEKLFF. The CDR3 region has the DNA TGCGCCAGCAGCTCAGGACAGCCAAATGAAAAACTGTTTTTT. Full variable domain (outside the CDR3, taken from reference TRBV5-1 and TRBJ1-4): KAGVTQTPRYLIKTRGQQVTLSCSPISGHRSVSWYQQTPGQGLQFLFEYFSETQRNKGNFPGRFSGRQFSNSRSEMNVSTLELGDSALYLCASSSGQPNEKLFFGSGTQLSVL.

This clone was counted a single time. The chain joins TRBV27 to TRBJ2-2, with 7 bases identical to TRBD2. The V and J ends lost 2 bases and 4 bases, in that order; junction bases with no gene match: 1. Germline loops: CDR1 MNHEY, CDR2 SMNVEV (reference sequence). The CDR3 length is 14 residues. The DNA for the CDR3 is TGTGCCAGCAGTTTAGGGAGGGTCACCGGGGAGCTGTTTTTT. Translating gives CASSLGRVTGELFF.

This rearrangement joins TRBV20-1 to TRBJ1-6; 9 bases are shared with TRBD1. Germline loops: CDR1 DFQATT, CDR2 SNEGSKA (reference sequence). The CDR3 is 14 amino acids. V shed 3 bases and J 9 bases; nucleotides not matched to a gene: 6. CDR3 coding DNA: TGCAGTGCTAGTCCAGGGACAGGGATTTCACCCCTCCACTTT. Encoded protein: CSASPGTGISPLHF.

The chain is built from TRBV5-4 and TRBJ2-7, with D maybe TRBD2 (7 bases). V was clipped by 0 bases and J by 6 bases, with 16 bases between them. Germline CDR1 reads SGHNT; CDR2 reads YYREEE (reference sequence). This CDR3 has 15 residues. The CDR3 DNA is TGTGCCAGCAGCTTGGATGGACGGGGAGGGGGCGAGCAGTACTTC. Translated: CASSLDGRGGGEQYF.

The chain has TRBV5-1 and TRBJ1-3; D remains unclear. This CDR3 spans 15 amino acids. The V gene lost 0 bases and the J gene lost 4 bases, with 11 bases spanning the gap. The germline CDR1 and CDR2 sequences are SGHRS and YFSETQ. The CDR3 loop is CASSLVAGGGNTIYF. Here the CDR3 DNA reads TGCGCCAGCAGCTTGGTGGCAGGTGGGGGAAACACCATATATTTT.

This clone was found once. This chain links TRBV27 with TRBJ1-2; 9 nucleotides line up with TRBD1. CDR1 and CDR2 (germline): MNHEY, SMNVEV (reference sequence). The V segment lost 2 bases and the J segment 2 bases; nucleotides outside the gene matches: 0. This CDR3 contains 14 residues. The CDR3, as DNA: TGTGCCAGCAGTTTAGACAGGGGGAACTATGGCTACACCTTC. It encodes CASSLDRGNYGYTF.

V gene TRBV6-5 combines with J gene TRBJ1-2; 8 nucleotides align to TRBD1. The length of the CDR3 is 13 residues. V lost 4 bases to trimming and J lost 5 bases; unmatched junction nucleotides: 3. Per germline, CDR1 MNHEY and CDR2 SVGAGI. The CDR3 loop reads CASSSRQGYGYTF. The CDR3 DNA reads TGTGCCAGCAGTTCCCGACAGGGGTATGGCTACACCTTC.

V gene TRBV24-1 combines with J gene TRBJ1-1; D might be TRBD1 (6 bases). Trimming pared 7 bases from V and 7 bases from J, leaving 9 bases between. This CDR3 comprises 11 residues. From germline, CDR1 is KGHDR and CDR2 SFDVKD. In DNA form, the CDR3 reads TGTGCCACCAGCGGCAGGGGTGAAGCTTTCTTT. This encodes CATSGRGEAFF.